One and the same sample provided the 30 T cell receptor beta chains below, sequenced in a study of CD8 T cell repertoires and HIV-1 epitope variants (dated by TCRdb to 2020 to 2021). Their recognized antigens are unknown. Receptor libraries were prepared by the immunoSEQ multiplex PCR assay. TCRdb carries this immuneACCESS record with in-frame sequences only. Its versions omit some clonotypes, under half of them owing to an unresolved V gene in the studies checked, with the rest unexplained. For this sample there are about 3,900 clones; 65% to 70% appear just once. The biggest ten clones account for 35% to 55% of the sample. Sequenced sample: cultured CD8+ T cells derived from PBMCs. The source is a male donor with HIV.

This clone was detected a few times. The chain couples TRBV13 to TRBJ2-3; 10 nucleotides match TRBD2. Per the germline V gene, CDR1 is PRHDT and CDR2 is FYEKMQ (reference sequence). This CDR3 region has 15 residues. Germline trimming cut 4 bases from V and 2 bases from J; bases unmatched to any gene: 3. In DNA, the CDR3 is TGTGCCAGCAGCTCTAGCGGGAGTCCCACAGATACGCAGTATTTT. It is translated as CASSSSGSPTDTQYF.

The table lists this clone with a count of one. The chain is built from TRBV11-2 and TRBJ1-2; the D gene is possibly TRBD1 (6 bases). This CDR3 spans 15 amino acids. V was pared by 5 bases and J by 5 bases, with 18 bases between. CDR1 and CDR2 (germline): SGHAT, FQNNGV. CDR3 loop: CASSPPGVQTYGYTF. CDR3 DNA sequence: TGTGCCAGCAGCCCTCCAGGGGTTCAAACTTATGGCTACACCTTC.

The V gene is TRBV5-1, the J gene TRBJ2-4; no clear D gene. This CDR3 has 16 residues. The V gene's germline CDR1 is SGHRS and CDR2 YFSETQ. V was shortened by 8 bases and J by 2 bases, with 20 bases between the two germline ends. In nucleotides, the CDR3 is TGCGCCAGTTTCGAACCCCACAGCAAGCCCAAAAACATTCAGTACTTC. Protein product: CASFEPHSKPKNIQYF.

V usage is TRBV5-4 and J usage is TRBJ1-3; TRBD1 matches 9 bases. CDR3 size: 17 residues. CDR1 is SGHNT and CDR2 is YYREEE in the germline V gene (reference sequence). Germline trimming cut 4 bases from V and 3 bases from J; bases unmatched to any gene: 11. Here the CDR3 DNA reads TGTGCCAGCAGCGCGCTGGACAGGGGAGTCGGTGGAAACACCATATATTTT. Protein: CASSALDRGVGGNTIYF.

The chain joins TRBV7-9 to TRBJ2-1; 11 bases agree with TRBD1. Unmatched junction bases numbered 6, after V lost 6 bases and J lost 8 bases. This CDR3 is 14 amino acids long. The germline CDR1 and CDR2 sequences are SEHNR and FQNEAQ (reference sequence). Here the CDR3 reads CASRVDRGLDEQFF. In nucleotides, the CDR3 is TGTGCCAGCAGGGTGGACAGGGGGCTTGATGAGCAGTTCTTC.

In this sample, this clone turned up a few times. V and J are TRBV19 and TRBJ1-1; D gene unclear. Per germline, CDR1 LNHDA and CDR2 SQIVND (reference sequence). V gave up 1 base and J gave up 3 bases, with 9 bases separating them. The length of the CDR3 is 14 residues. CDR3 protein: CASSIANVYTEAFF. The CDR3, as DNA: TGTGCCAGTAGTATAGCTAACGTTTACACTGAAGCTTTCTTT.

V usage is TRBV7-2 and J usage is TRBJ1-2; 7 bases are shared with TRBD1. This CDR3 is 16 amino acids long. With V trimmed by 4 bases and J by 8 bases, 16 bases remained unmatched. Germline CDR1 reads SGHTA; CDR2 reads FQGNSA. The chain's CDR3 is CASSSYRGLLVRGYTF. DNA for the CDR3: TGTGCCAGCAGCTCCTACAGGGGCCTGCTGGTGAGGGGCTACACCTTC. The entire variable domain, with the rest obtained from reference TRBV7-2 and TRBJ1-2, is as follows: GAGVSQSPSNKVTEKGKDVELRCDPISGHTALYWYRQSLGQGLEFLIYFQGNSAPDKSGLPSDRFSAERTGGSVSTLTIQRTQQEDSAVYLCASSSYRGLLVRGYTFGSGTRLTVV.

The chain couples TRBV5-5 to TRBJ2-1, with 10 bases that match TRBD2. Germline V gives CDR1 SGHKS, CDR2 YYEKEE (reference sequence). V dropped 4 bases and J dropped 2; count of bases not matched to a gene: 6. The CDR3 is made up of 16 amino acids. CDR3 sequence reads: CASSVAGGPPYNEQFF. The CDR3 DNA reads TGTGCCAGCAGCGTAGCGGGAGGCCCCCCCTACAATGAGCAGTTCTTC.

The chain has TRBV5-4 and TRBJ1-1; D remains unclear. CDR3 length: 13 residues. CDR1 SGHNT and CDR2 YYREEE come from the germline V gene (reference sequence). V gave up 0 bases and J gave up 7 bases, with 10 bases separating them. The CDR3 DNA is TGTGCCAGCAGCTTGGGGGTGGGATATGAAGCTTTCTTT. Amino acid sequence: CASSLGVGYEAFF.

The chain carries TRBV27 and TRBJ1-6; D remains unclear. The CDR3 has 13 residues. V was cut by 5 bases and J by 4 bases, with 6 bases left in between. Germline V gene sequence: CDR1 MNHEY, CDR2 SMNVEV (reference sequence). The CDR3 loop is CASSPGYNSPLHF. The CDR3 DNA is TGTGCCAGCAGTCCGGGGTATAATTCACCCCTCCACTTT.

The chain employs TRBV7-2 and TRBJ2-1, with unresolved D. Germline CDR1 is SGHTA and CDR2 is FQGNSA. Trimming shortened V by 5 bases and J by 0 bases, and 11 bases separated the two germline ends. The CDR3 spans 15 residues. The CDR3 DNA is TGTGCCAGCAGCATAACACCGGACTCCTACAATGAGCAGTTCTTC. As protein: CASSITPDSYNEQFF.

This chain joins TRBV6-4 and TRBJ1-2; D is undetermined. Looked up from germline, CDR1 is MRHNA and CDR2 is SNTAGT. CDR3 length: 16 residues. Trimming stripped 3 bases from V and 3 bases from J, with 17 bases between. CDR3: CASSELPQDLDYGYTF. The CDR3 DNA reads TGTGCCAGCAGTGAACTTCCACAAGACCTAGACTATGGCTACACCTTC.

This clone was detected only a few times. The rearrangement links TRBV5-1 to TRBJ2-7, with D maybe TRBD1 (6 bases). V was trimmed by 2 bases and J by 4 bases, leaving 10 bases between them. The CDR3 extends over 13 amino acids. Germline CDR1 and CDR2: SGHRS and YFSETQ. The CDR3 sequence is CASSFGRGYEQYF. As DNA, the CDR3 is TGCGCCAGCAGCTTCGGCAGGGGATACGAGCAGTACTTC.

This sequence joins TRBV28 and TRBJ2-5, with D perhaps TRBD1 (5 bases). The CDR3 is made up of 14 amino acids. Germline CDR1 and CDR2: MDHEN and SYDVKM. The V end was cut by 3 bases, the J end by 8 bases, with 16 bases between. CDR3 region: CASSLVQAEGTQYF. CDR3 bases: TGTGCCAGCAGTTTGGTACAGGCCGAAGGAACCCAGTACTTC.

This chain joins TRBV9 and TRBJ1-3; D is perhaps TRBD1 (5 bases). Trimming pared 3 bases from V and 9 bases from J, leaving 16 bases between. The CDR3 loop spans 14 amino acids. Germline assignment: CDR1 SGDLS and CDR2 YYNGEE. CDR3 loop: CASSEGGAISTIYF. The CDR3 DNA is TGTGCCAGCAGCGAGGGAGGGGCTATAAGCACCATATATTTT.

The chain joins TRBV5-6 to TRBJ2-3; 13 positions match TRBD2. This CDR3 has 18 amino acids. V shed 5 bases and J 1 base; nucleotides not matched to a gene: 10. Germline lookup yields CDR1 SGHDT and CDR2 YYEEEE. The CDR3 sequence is CASSAGLAGAWGTDTQYF. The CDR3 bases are TGTGCCAGCAGTGCTGGACTAGCGGGAGCGTGGGGCACAGATACGCAGTATTTT.

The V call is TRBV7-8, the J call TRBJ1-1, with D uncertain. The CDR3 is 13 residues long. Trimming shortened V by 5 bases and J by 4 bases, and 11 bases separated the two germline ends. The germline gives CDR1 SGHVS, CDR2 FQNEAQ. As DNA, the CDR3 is TGTGCCAGCAGCGCAACACAAAGCACTGAAGCTTTCTTT. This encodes CASSATQSTEAFF.

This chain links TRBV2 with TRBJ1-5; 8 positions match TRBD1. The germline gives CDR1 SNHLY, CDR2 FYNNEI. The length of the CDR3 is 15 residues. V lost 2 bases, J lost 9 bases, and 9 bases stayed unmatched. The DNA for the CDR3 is TGTGCCAGCAGTGAAAGCAGGGGGCCGAGATTGCCCCAGCATTTT. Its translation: CASSESRGPRLPQHF.

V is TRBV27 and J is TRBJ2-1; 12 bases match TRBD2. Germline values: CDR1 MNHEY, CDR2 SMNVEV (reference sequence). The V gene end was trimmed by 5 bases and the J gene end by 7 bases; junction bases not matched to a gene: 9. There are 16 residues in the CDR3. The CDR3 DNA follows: TGTGCCAGCAGTATGCACTCTAGCGGGGGGGCGAATGAGCAGTTCTTC. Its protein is CASSMHSSGGANEQFF.

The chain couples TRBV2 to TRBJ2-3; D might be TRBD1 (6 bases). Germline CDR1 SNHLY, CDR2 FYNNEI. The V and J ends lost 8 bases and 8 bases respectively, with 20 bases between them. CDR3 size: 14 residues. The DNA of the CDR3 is TGTGCCAGCTATAGTGGGCAGGGGCGAACTACGCAGTATTTT. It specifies CASYSGQGRTTQYF.

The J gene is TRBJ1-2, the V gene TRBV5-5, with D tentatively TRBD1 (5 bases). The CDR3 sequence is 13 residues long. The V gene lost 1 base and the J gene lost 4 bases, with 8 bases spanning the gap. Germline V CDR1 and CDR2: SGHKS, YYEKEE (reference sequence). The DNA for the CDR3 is TGTGCCAGCAGCTTGAAGGGGCTCTATGGCTACACCTTC. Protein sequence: CASSLKGLYGYTF. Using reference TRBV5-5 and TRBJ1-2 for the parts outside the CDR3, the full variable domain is DAGVTQSPTHLIKTRGQQVTLRCSPISGHKSVSWYQQVLGQGPQFIFQYYEKEERGRGNFPDRFSARQFPNYSSELNVNALLLGDSALYLCASSLKGLYGYTFGSGTRLTVV.

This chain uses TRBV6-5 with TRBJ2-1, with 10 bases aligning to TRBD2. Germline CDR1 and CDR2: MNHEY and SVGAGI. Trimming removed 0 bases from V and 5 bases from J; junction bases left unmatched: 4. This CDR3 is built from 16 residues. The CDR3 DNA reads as TGTGCCAGCAGTTACTCTCCTAGCGGGAGCCACAATGAGCAGTTCTTC. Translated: CASSYSPSGSHNEQFF.

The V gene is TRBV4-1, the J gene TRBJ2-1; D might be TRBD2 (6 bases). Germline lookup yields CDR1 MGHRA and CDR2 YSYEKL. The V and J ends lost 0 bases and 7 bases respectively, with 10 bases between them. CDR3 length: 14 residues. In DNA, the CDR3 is TGCGCCAGCAGCCAAGAACTCAGCGGGAATGAGCAGTTCTTC. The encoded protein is CASSQELSGNEQFF.

CDR3 in amino acids: CASSPSSGASYEQYF. CDR3 in DNA: TGTGCCAGCAGCCCTTCTAGCGGAGCATCCTACGAGCAGTACTTC. This chain uses TRBV7-2 with TRBJ2-7; 7 bases are shared with TRBD2. Germline V lookup: CDR1 SGHTA, CDR2 FQGNSA. The CDR3 is 15 residues long. Trimming removed 5 bases from V and 1 base from J; junction bases left unmatched: 8.

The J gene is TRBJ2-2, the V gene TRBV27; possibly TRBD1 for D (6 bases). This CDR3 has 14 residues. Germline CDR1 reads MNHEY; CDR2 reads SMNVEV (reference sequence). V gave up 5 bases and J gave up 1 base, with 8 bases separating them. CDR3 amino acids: CASSPGVNTGELFF. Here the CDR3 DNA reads TGTGCCAGCAGTCCAGGGGTGAACACCGGGGAGCTGTTTTTT.

The CDR3 DNA is TGTGCCAGCAGTCTCCTTACAGGGGGCAGAGGGCTCGAGCAGTACTTC. Protein product: CASSLLTGGRGLEQYF. The V call is TRBV6-6, the J call TRBJ2-7; 9 nucleotides match TRBD1. V was pared by 5 bases and J by 6 bases, with 14 bases of the junction left unmatched. This CDR3 is built from 16 residues. Germline V gives CDR1 MNHNY, CDR2 SVGAGI (reference sequence).

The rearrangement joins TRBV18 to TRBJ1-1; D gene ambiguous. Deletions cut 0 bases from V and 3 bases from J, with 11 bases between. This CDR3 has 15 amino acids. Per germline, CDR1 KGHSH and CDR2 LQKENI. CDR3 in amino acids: CASSPPGLADTEAFF. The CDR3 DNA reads TGTGCCAGCTCACCACCTGGACTGGCGGACACTGAAGCTTTCTTT.

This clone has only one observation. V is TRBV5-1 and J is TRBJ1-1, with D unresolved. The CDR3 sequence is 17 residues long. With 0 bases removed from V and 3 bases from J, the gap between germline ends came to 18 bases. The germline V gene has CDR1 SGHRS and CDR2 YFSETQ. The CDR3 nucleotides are TGCGCCAGCAGCTTGGCTGGGGTAGTGGGTTTGGACACTGAAGCTTTCTTT. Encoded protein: CASSLAGVVGLDTEAFF.

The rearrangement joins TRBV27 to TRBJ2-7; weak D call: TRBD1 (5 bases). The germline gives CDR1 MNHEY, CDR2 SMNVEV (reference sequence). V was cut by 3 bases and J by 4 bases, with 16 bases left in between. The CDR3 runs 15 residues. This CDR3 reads CASSFGANKVYEQYF. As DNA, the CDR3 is TGTGCCAGCAGTTTTGGGGCTAACAAGGTGTACGAGCAGTACTTC.

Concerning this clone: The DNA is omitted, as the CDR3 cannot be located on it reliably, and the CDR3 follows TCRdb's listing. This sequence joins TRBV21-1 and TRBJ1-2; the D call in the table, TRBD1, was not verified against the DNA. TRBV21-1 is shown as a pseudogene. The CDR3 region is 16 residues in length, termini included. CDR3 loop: CARIFASGTGRYGYTF.